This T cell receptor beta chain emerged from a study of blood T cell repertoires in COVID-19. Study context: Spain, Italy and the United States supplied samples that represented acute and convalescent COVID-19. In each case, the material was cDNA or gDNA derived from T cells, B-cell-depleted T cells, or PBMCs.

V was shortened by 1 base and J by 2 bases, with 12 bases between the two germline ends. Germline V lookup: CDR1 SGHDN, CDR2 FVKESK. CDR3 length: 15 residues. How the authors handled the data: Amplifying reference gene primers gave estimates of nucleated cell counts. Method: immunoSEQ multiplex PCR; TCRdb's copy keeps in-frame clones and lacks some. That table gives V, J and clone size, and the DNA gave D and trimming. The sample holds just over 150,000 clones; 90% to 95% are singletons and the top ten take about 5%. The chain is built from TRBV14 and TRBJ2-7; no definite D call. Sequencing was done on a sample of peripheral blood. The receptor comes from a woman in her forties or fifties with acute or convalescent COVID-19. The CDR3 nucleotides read TGTGCCAGCAGCCAAGGGGCAGGCCTCCCCTACGAGCAGTACTTC. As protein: CASSQGAGLPYEQYF.